These 24 T cell receptor beta chains originate from one sample sequenced in a study of Graves' ophthalmopathy and Graves' hyperthyroidism. Amplified TCR beta CDR3 regions were obtained using RNA transcripts as template. HTBI primers primed a first-round RT-PCR, and a second-round multiplex PCR followed. TCRdb itself ran the multiplex PCR reads through MiXCR, one entry per CDR3 protein. The table has just over 600,000 distinct CDR3 sequences, 22% seen once. Sequencing input: peripheral blood. These receptors all come from a woman under 30 with stable Graves' hyperthyroidism. Some clones in this sample may be carry-over from other donors' samples.

This clonotype came up many times. This rearrangement joins TRBV28 to TRBJ1-1; D gene unclear. The CDR3 extends over 12 amino acids. Germline V CDR1 and CDR2: MDHEN, SYDVKM. Trimming removed 3 bases from V and 4 bases from J, with 6 bases in between. CDR3 sequence reads: CASSLLSTEAFF. CDR3 in DNA: TGTGCCAGCAGTTTGTTATCCACTGAAGCTTTCTTT. The full variable domain, rest sourced from reference TRBV28 and TRBJ1-1, is DVKVTQSSRYLVKRTGEKVFLECVQDMDHENMFWYRQDPGLGLRLIYFSYDVKMKEKGDIPEGYSVSREKKERFSLILESASTNQTSMYLCASSLLSTEAFFGQGTRLTVV.

This clonotype was counted at least ten times. The chain employs TRBV15 and TRBJ2-7, with a weak D call TRBD1 (6 bases). Germline CDR1 is LNHNV and CDR2 is YYDKDF (reference sequence). V was clipped by 4 bases and J by 6 bases, with 13 bases between them. This CDR3 has 13 amino acids. In DNA, the CDR3 is TGTGCCACCAGCAACGGACAGAACTTCGAGCAGTACTTC. It is translated as CATSNGQNFEQYF.

This clonotype was recorded at least ten times. The gene calls are TRBV28 and TRBJ2-7; the match to TRBD1 covers 9 bases. This CDR3 is built from 16 residues. J lost 0 bases, V lost 4 bases, and 7 bases had no gene match. Germline V gene data show CDR1 as MDHEN and CDR2 as SYDVKM. The CDR3 region is CASSYSTGGVSYEQYF. The DNA of the CDR3 is TGTGCCAGCAGTTACTCCACAGGGGGCGTCTCCTACGAGCAGTACTTC.

This clonotype was observed many times. CDR3 coding DNA: TGTGCCAGCAAAAAGTCAGGGGATGGCTACACCTTC. Translation: CASKKSGDGYTF. V usage is TRBV28 and J usage is TRBJ1-2, with D perhaps TRBD1 (6 bases). Germline loops: CDR1 MDHEN, CDR2 SYDVKM. V was trimmed by 7 bases and J by 6 bases, leaving 12 bases between them. There are 12 residues in the CDR3.

The chain is built from TRBV9 and TRBJ2-7, with 7 bases matching TRBD1. V was pared by 4 bases and J by 4 bases, with 17 bases of the junction left unmatched. The CDR3 is made up of 17 amino acids. CDR1 and CDR2 from the germline V gene are SGDLS and YYNGEE. CDR3 bases: TGTGCCAGCAGCCCGTCTCAAGAAGGGGGCACTTCGTACGAGCAGTACTTC. This sequence encodes CASSPSQEGGTSYEQYF.

The table lists this clonotype with many counts. CDR3 loop: CASSPWGRAQPQHF. The CDR3 DNA reads as TGCGCCAGCAGCCCCTGGGGAAGGGCTCAGCCCCAGCATTTT. V is TRBV4-1 and J is TRBJ1-5; D unclear. Looked up from germline, CDR1 is MGHRA and CDR2 is YSYEKL. The CDR3 is 14 residues long. The ends were cut back, 4 bases at V and 6 bases at J, with 13 bases in the middle.

Regarding this clonotype: Given a much more abundant clone one base away, this may be a read error. V is TRBV5-1 and J is TRBJ2-7, with D unresolved. The CDR3 runs to 18 residues. With 0 bases removed from V and 0 bases from J, the gap between germline ends came to 19 bases. CDR1 SGHRS and CDR2 YFSETQ come from the germline V gene. DNA for the CDR3: TGCGCCAGCAGCTTGGTGGCCAAGGGCAGGTTCCCCTCCTACGAGCAGTACTTC. Amino acids: CASSLVAKGRFPSYEQYF.

This clonotype was counted ten times or more. The J gene is TRBJ2-7, the V gene TRBV29-1; 8 bases are a match to TRBD1. The V segment lost 5 bases and the J segment 1 base; nucleotides outside the gene matches: 7. Per germline, CDR1 SQVTM and CDR2 ANQGSEA. The CDR3 consists of 14 residues. CDR3 DNA sequence: TGCAGCGTTTCTGACAGGGGCTATTCCTACGAGCAGTACTTC. It yields the protein CSVSDRGYSYEQYF.

This clonotype appeared many times. J is TRBJ1-3 and V is TRBV10-3; D not certain. The V and J ends lost 10 bases and 2 bases respectively, with 12 bases between them. There are 13 residues in the CDR3. Germline-derived CDR1 and CDR2 are ENHRY and SYGVKD. The CDR3 reads CASGLQAGNTIYF. CDR3 sequence (DNA): TGTGCCAGCGGGCTCCAGGCTGGAAACACCATATATTTT.

V usage is TRBV6-5 and J usage is TRBJ1-3, with a possible D match to TRBD1 (5 bases). Trimming stripped 2 bases from V and 4 bases from J, with 12 bases between. The CDR3 totals 15 residues. CDR1 and CDR2 (germline): MNHEY, SVGAGI. The chain's CDR3 is CASSYGASGGNTIYF. CDR3 DNA sequence: TGTGCCAGCAGTTACGGGGCTTCGGGCGGAAACACCATATATTTT.

V usage is TRBV10-3 and J usage is TRBJ1-5; D is perhaps TRBD1 (6 bases). V shed 9 bases and J shed 0 bases, with 12 bases lying between them. The germline V gene has CDR1 ENHRY and CDR2 SYGVKD. The CDR3 totals 14 residues. CDR3 bases: TGTGCCATTGCGACAGGTGATAGCAATCAGCCCCAGCATTTT. Protein sequence: CAIATGDSNQPQHF.

This clonotype was counted at least ten times. The chain couples TRBV6-2 or TRBV6-3 to TRBJ2-2; D remains unclear. Trimming cost V 6 bases and J 4 bases, with 9 bases left between them. The V gene's germline CDR1 is MNHEY and CDR2 SVGEGT. The CDR3 length is 13 residues. CDR3 sequence reads: CASSPTSTGELFF. CDR3 DNA: TGTGCCAGCAGCCCTACAAGCACCGGGGAGCTGTTTTTT.

There are many counts of this clonotype. The rearrangement links TRBV29-1 to TRBJ1-1, with 9 bases that match TRBD1. With V trimmed by 6 bases and J by 3 bases, 5 bases remained unmatched. CDR1 is SQVTM and CDR2 is ANQGSEA in the germline V gene. CDR3 length: 13 amino acids. The CDR3 region is CSVRTGVDTEAFF. Written as DNA, the CDR3 is TGCAGCGTAAGGACAGGGGTAGACACTGAAGCTTTCTTT.

Comments on this clonotype: One end of the junction fails to match germline, which may point to a read error. The V gene is TRBV7-9, the J gene TRBJ2-5; 8 nucleotides match TRBD1. In germline, CDR1 is SEHNR, CDR2 FQNEAQ (reference sequence). The CDR3 totals 12 residues. The CDR3 loop reads CASSVPRTGKHF. CDR3 coding DNA: TGTGCCAGCAGCGTCCCCCGGACAGGGAAGCACTTC.

This chain links TRBV19 with TRBJ2-2; 7 bases are a match to TRBD1. Germline trimming cut 5 bases from V and 7 bases from J; bases unmatched to any gene: 7. The CDR3 is 14 residues long. CDR1 and CDR2 (germline): LNHDA, SQIVND (reference sequence). The CDR3 DNA is TGTGCCAGTAGTTCACAGGGGTTTGGCGGGGAGCTGTTTTTT. This codes for CASSSQGFGGELFF.

This clonotype was counted a few times. CDR3 in DNA: TGTGCCAGCAGTGATCCATCTGGCGGGGAGGCCATCCAGGCCGGGGAGCTGTTTTTT. It encodes CASSDPSGGEAIQAGELFF. This sequence joins TRBV6-1 and TRBJ2-2; D possibly corresponds to TRBD2 (6 bases). The length of the CDR3 is 19 residues. Trimming took off 3 bases at V and 6 bases at J, with 26 bases between the two ends. From germline, CDR1 is MNHNS and CDR2 SASEGT.

Many counts were recorded for this clonotype. The J gene is TRBJ1-6, the V gene TRBV4-1; D not resolved. There are 16 residues in the CDR3. CDR1 and CDR2 (germline): MGHRA, YSYEKL. Trimming took off 4 bases at V and 7 bases at J, with 17 bases between the two ends. CDR3: CASSRGLFLGNSPLHF. The CDR3 nucleotides are TGCGCCAGCAGCCGCGGACTATTTCTGGGAAATTCACCCCTCCACTTT.

At least ten counts were recorded for this clonotype. The rearrangement uses TRBV29-1 and TRBJ1-5; perhaps TRBD1 as D (5 bases). The CDR3 consists of 13 residues. The V end lost 5 bases, the J end lost 3 bases, and 11 bases lay between the germline ends. CDR1 and CDR2 (germline): SQVTM, ANQGSEA. CDR3 sequence reads: CSVTDGANQPQHF. The CDR3 DNA reads TGCAGCGTTACCGACGGGGCCAATCAGCCCCAGCATTTT.

To note about this clonotype: This may be a read error, as it is one base from a much larger clone. J is TRBJ2-7 and V is TRBV5-1, with D perhaps matching TRBD2 (5 bases). The CDR3 runs to 15 residues. The germline V gene encodes CDR1 SGHRS and CDR2 YFSETQ. V shed 0 bases and J shed 5 bases, with 15 bases lying between them. The CDR3 bases are TGCGCCAGCAGCTTGGAATACGGAGGAACCAACGAGCAGTACTTC. It translates to CASSLEYGGTNEQYF. Together with reference TRBV5-1 and TRBJ2-7, the CDR3 gives the full variable domain: KAGVTQTPRYLIKTRGQQVTLSCSPISGHRSVSWYQQTPGQGLQFLFEYFSETQRNKGNFPGRFSGRQFSNSRSEMNVSTLELGDSALYLCASSLEYGGTNEQYFGPGTRLTVT.

This chain connects TRBV14 to TRBJ2-5; 8 bases align to TRBD1. The CDR3 spans 15 residues. Germline V gives CDR1 SGHDN, CDR2 FVKESK. After removal of 0 bases from V and 4 bases from J, the junction contained 4 bases not matched to a gene. The CDR3 DNA follows: TGTGCCAGCAGCCAAGATGTCAGGGGGCTAGAGACCCAGTACTTC. This sequence encodes CASSQDVRGLETQYF.

Of note for this clonotype: The conserved closing phenylalanine or tryptophan is absent in this CDR3, likely reflecting a read error. The rearrangement uses TRBV7-2 and TRBJ2-7; D perhaps matches TRBD1 (5 bases). Germline V gene data show CDR1 as SGHTA and CDR2 as FQGNSA. Deletions cut 7 bases from V and 4 bases from J, with 8 bases between. This CDR3 is built from 11 residues. CDR3 in DNA: TGTGCCAGCAATCAGGGTTACGAGCAGTACCTC. This codes for CASNQGYEQYL.

This clonotype was recorded at least ten times. The V gene is TRBV19, the J gene TRBJ1-1, with 7 positions matching TRBD1. Losses at the gene ends were 3 bases for V and 1 base for J; bases not matched to a gene: 2. The CDR3 spans 14 residues. Looked up from germline, CDR1 is LNHDA and CDR2 is SQIVND (reference sequence). As DNA, the CDR3 is TGTGCCAGTAGTATGACAGGGAAGAACACTGAAGCTTTCTTT. This gives the protein CASSMTGKNTEAFF.

In this sample, this clonotype turned up many times. The V gene is TRBV27, the J gene TRBJ1-1, with D uncertain. V lost 7 bases and J lost 7, with 19 bases in between. Germline assignment: CDR1 MNHEY and CDR2 SMNVEV (reference sequence). The CDR3 spans 14 residues. CDR3 protein: CASKTGPEVYEAFF. Written as DNA, the CDR3 is TGTGCCAGCAAAACCGGGCCAGAAGTTTATGAAGCTTTCTTT.

At least ten counts were recorded for this clonotype. In DNA, the CDR3 is TGCAGTGCCCCTTCGGGAGGGAGAACGGCAGGGGAGCAGTACTTC. It translates to CSAPSGGRTAGEQYF. This chain joins TRBV20-1 and TRBJ2-7; 8 bases are a match to TRBD2. The CDR3 covers 15 residues. V shed 6 bases, J shed 7 bases, and the junction held 17 bases outside the gene matches. Per germline, CDR1 DFQATT and CDR2 SNEGSKA (reference sequence).